Sequencing of this T cell receptor beta chain was carried out in a study of blood T cell repertoires in COVID-19 (dated by TCRdb to the early 2020s). Regarding the research as a whole: Samples covering the acute and convalescent phases of COVID-19 were provided by collaborators in the United States, Italy and Spain. The repertoires were released in a freely available public database intended as a resource for research on the immune response to SARS-CoV-2. The material from the prospective study consisted of cDNA or gDNA derived from T cells, B-cell-depleted T cells, or PBMCs. The samples were drawn from two sources: the first 160 participants of the ongoing ImmuneRACE study, and 1,254 subjects contributed by 6 global collaborators. Where available, HLA class I and class II types were obtained from metadata supplied by the sample provider rather than from assay-based typing. Sample metadata almost always included a de-identified subject ID, COVID-19 status, age in years and sex. Subjects who had been exposed to COVID-19, were actively infected with it, or had recovered from it provided the deeply sampled blood TCRbeta repertoires that made up the dataset. Here is what the overall study found, with its caveats: The quantity of clinical and demographic metadata differed by source and by participant and was supplied without curation.

Including cysteine and phenylalanine, the CDR3 has 17 amino acids. Only the CDR3 DNA is retained, 51 bases long and in frame from the first base. Compared with germline, V lacks 0 bases and J lacks 2 bases; bases without a gene match: 7. CDR1 and CDR2 are drawn from the germline V gene (reference sequence): SGHNT, YYREEE. A remark on this clone: The specificity of this receptor is unknown. No base quality values were provided; no much bigger clone lies one nucleotide off.

Samples from volunteer blood donors who had recovered from COVID-19 were contributed by a second Seattle source. Each collaborating institution followed its own protocols to collect whole blood in K2EDTA tubes. For TCRbeta analysis, collaborator samples were shipped as frozen whole blood, as isolated PBMCs, or as DNA extracted from either sample type. TCRbeta CDR3 regions were amplified from genomic DNA by means of the immunoSEQ Assay, a bias-controlled multiplex PCR. Per the original workflow: The number of nucleated cells in each sample was estimated by amplification of reference gene primers within the assay. To quantify the absolute abundance of each unique TCRbeta CDR3 rearrangement, sequence reads were collapsed and filtered. For each sample, productive Simpson clonality was calculated as the square root of Simpson's diversity index across productive rearrangements. The clones in this table, taken by TCRdb from immuneACCESS, are in-frame only. Not every clone is retained; where verified, under half of the shortfall comes from an unresolved V gene, and the cause of the rest is unknown. The V and J calls and clone size were taken over from that table, and D and trimming were inferred from the DNA. A total of roughly 200,000 clones appear in this sample, roughly 85% of them only once. 12% of the sample is taken by the ten largest.

The chain is assembled from TRBV5-4 and TRBJ2-5, with 10 central nucleotides matching TRBD1. Sequencing used peripheral blood. This receptor was identified in a woman between 18 and 29 years old who had recovered from COVID-19. CDR3 reads: CASSLGDRGLRQETQYF. The nucleotides are TGTGCCAGCAGCTTGGGGGACAGGGGTTTGCGGCAAGAGACCCAGTACTTC.